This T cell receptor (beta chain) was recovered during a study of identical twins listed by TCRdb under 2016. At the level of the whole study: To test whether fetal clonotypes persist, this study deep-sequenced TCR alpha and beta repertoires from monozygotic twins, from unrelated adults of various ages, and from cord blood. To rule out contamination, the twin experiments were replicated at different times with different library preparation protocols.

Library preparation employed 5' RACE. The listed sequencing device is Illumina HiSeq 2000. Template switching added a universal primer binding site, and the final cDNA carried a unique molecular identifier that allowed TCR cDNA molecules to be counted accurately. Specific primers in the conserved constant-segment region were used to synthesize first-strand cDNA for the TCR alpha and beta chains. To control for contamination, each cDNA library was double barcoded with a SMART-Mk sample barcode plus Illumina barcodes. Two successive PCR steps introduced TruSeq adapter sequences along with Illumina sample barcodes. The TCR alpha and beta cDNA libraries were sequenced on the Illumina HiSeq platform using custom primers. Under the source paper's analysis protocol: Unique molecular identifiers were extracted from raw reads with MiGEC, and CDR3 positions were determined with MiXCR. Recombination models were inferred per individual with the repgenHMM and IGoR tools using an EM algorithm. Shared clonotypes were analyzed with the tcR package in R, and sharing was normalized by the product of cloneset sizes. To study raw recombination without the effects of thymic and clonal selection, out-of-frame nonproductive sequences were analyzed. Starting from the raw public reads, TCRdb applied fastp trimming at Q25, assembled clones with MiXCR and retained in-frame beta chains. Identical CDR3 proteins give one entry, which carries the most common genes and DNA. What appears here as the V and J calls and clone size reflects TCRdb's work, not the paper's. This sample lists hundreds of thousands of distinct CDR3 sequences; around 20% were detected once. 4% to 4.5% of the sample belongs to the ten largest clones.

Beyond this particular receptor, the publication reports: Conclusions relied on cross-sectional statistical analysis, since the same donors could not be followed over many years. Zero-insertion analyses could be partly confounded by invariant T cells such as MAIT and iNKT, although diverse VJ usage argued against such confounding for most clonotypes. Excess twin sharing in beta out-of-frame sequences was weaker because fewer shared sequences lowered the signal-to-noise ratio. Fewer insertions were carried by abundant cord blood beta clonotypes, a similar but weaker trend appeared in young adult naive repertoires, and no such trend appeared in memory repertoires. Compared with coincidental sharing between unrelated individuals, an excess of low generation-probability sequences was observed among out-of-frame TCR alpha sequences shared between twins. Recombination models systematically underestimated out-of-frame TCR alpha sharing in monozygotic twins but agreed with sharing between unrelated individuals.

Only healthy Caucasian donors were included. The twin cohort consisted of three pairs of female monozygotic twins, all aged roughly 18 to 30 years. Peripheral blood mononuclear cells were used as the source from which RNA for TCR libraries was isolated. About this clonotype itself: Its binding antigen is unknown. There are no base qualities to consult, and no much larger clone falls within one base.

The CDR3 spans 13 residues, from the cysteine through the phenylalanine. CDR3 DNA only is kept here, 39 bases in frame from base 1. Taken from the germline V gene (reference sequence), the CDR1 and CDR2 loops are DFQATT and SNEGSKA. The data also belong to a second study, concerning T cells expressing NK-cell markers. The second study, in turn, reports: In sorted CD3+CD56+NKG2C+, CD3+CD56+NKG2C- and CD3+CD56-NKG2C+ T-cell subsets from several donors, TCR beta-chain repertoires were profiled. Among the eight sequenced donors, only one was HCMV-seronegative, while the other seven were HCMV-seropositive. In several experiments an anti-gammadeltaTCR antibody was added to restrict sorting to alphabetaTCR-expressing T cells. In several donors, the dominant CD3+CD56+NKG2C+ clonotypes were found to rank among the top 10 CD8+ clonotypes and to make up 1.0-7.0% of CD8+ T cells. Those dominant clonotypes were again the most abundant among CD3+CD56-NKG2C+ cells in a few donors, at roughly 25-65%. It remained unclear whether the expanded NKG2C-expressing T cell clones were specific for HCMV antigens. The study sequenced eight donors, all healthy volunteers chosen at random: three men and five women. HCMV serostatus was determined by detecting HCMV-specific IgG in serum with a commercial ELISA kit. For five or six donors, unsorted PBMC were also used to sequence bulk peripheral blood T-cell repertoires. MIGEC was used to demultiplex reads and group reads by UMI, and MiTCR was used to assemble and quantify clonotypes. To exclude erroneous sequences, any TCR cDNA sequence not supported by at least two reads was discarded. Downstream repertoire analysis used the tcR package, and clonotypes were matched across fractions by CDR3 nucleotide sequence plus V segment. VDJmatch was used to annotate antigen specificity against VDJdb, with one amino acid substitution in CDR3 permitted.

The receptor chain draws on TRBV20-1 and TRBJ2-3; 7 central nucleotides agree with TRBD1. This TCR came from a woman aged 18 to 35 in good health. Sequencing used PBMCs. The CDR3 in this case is CGFRDRVGDTQYF. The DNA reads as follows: TGCGGCTTCAGAGACAGGGTAGGAGATACGCAGTATTTT.